The rows below give T cell receptor beta chains drawn from one sample of a study of immune heterogeneity within non-small cell lung tumors. TCRdb recomputed calls from the multiplex PCR reads with MiXCR, one row per CDR3 protein. In the table there are 9,000 to 13,000 distinct CDR3 sequences, roughly 29% of which are singletons. The sample comprised lung tumor tissue. Receptors were obtained from a woman between 50 and 59 years old with non-small cell lung cancer. Each CDR3 is given with its conserved first and last residue. The size entry is marked missing in some rows and otherwise reads once, few, many or a size class.

v_gene	j_gene	abundance	CDR3aa
TRBV9	TRBJ2-1	many	CASSVDNPNEQFF
TRBV5-1	TRBJ2-1	-	CASSREGNEQFF
TRBV30	TRBJ2-1	many	CAWRREASYNKQFF
TRBV20-1	TRBJ1-1	-	CSARNPGTAGWEAFF
TRBV5-1	TRBJ1-4	once	CASSHRPTTGEIGKLFF
TRBV30	TRBJ2-1	medium-sized	CAWGTSGGGSYNEQFF
TRBV5-1	TRBJ1-4	few	CASSAGTGDGEKLFF
TRBV4-1	TRBJ2-3	-	CASSQETSGDTQYF
TRBV6-1	TRBJ1-2	-	CASSKEQTNYGYTF
TRBV25-1	TRBJ1-4	many	CASSANRDRANEKLFF
TRBV5-6	TRBJ2-7	many	CASTTRGPSSYEQYF
TRBV19	TRBJ2-1	many	CASSIETGTGIRNEQFF
TRBV6-1	TRBJ2-1	many	CASSLGTSGGIEQFF
TRBV4-2	TRBJ2-7	medium-sized	CASSQGAGGIYEQYF
TRBV11-2	TRBJ2-7	many	CASSKGGTGYEQYF
TRBV19	TRBJ1-2	medium-sized	CASTPPSGGRNYGYTF
TRBV5-1	TRBJ2-1	many	CASSLQLYNEQFF
TRBV28	TRBJ1-2	-	CASSPTLSGGYTF
TRBV12-3/TRBV12-4	TRBJ2-3	many	CASSFFNSAGGGTDTQYF
TRBV9	TRBJ1-1	-	CASSPHAGGTEAFF
TRBV19	TRBJ1-2	medium-sized	CASSIDGTVLRYTF
TRBV3-1	TRBJ1-4	-	CASIQVAGRQNEKLFF
TRBV11-2	TRBJ2-5	many	CASSPGQGEETQYF